Described below is a single TCR beta chain sequence and its context. Its specificity is unknown. The V gene's germline CDR1 is SGHRS and CDR2 YFSETQ. This CDR3 comprises 14 residues. Trimming removed 3 bases at V and 1 base at J, with 10 bases between. This sample stems from a study of PD-1 blockade in classical Hodgkin lymphoma. Study information: Patients were treated with nivolumab at 3 mg/kg, and this was given intravenously every 2 weeks. Points from the study as a whole: Possibly reflecting disease activity or prior therapy, repertoire differences have causes that remain undefined. When set against healthy donors, newly diagnosed patients were reported to show lower baseline TCR diversity.

Generated by immunoSEQ multiplex PCR, the TCRdb table keeps only in-frame clones and is missing some. The table lists tens of thousands of clones, approximately 94% of them singletons. Time point meaning: cycle 4 day 1 (C4D1), after around six weeks of nivolumab. Each and every patient relapsed after autologous stem cell transplantation, and patients got differing brentuximab vedotin exposure. Relapsed/refractory classical Hodgkin lymphoma patients had complete, partial or progressive responses. This specimen was peripheral blood mononuclear cells (PBMCs), taken before the fourth cycle of nivolumab. This chain joins TRBV5-1 and TRBJ2-5; TRBD1 might be the D (6 bases). This TCR derives from a human donor with classical Hodgkin lymphoma. CDR3 amino acids: CASSSGQIQETQYF. Here the CDR3 DNA reads TGCGCCAGCAGCTCTGGACAGATCCAAGAGACCCAGTACTTC.